One sample yielded the 3 T cell receptor beta chains listed below, sequenced in a study of shared clonotypes between healthy human individuals. The repertoire was sequenced with immunoSEQ multiplex PCR; TCRdb's copy has only in-frame clones and lacks some. The table records roughly 2 million clones, approximately 94% of them present only once. The specimen was naive CD4+ T cells sorted from blood. Subset specified: CD45RA+ positively selected. These receptors came from a man younger than 35 in good health.

As for this clone: Other DNA sequences in this specimen translate into the identical CDR3. This chain uses TRBV30 with TRBJ1-1; D gene unclear. V lost 1 base and J lost 1, with 4 bases in between. The CDR3 totals 12 residues. From germline, CDR1 is GTSNPN and CDR2 SVGIG (reference sequence). CDR3: CAWSARNTEAFF. In DNA, the CDR3 is TGTGCCTGGAGTGCTAGGAACACTGAAGCTTTCTTT.

The rearrangement uses TRBV9 and TRBJ1-2; D possibly corresponds to TRBD1 (6 bases). Germline loops: CDR1 SGDLS, CDR2 YYNGEE. Trimming stripped 1 base from V and 5 bases from J, with 9 bases between. The CDR3 runs 13 residues. Written as DNA, the CDR3 is TGTGCCAGCAGCGTATCAGGGGATTATGGCTACACCTTC. Its translation is CASSVSGDYGYTF. Variable domain in full (rest from reference TRBV9 and TRBJ1-2): DSGVTQTPKHLITATGQRVTLRCSPRSGDLSVYWYQQSLDQGLQFLIQYYNGEERAKGNILERFSAQQFPDLHSELNLSSLELGDSALYFCASSVSGDYGYTFGSGTRLTVV.

CDR3 loop: CASSLNGLGYTF. DNA for the CDR3: TGTGCCAGCAGCCTCAACGGGCTGGGCTACACCTTC. This rearrangement joins TRBV11-3 to TRBJ1-2; no definite D call. Trimming removed 5 bases at V and 8 bases at J, with 12 bases between. There are 12 residues in the CDR3. The germline CDR1 and CDR2 sequences are SGHNT and YENEEA.